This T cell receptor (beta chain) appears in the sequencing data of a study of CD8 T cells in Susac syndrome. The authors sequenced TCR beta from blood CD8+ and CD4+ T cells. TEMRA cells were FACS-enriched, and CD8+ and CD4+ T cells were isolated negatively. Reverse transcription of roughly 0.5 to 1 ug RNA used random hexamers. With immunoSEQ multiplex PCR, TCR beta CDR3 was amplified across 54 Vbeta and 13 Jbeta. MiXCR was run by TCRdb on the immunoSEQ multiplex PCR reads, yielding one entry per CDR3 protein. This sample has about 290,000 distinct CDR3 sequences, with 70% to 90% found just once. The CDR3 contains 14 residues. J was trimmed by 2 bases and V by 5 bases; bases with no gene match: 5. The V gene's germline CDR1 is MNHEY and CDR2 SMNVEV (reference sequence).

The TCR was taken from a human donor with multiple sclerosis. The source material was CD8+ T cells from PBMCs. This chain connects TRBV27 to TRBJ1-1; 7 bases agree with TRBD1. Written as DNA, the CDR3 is TGTGCCAGCAGTACCTACAGGGGTAACACTGAAGCTTTCTTT. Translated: CASSTYRGNTEAFF.